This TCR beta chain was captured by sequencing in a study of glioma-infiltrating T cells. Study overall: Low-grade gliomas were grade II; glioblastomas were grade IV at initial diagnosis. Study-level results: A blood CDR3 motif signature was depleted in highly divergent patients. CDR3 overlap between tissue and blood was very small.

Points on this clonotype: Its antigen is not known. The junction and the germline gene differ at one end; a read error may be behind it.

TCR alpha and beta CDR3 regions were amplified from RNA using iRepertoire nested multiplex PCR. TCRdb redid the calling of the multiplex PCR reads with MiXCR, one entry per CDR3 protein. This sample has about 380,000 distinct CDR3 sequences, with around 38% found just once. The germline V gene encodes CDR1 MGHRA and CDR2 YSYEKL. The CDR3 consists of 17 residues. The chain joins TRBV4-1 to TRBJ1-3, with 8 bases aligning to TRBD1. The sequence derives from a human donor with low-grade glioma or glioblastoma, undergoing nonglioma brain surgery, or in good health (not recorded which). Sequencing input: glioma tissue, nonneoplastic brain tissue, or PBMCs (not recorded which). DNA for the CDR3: TGCGCCAGCAGCCAAGCGGTCGACAGGGGAGGTGGAAACGCCATATATTTT. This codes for CASSQAVDRGGGNAIYF.